This TCR beta chain appears in the sequencing data of a study of response to subunit inactivated influenza vaccine. General observations from the study: After each seasonal influenza vaccination, few new T cells are recruited, the authors suggested.

This clonotype was counted between two and nine times. The antigen is undetermined. TCRdb independently ran MiXCR on the RT-PCR reads; one entry per CDR3 protein. The data show about 650,000 distinct CDR3 sequences, more than 15% seen once. Material: PBMCs from blood, obtained about 13 days after vaccination. This clonotype was sampled from a middle-aged man who received an inactivated influenza vaccine.

Written as DNA, the CDR3 is TGTGCCAGCAGCGTATATCCAGGGGTCGGTCAGCCCCAGCATTTT. This sequence encodes CASSVYPGVGQPQHF. The chain couples TRBV9 to TRBJ1-5; D may be TRBD1 (6 bases). Between the trimmed V and J ends, which lost 1 base and 6 bases, there was a span of 14 bases. The CDR3 loop spans 15 amino acids. CDR1 and CDR2 (germline): SGDLS, YYNGEE.